A single sample gave rise to the 19 T cell receptor beta chains below, sequenced in a study of Ad26.COV2.S vaccination and SARS-CoV-2 variants. The method was immunoSEQ multiplex PCR; TCRdb's version includes in-frame clones alone and lacks a portion of them. The sample shows hundreds of thousands of clones, 70% to 90% of them seen only once. Treatment noted: roughly 18 received Ad26.COV2.S at low or high dose, single or two shots; roughly 5 received placebo; per-sample allocation not given. Day 63 following the first vaccine or placebo injection was when the samples were taken. Sequencing used peripheral blood, obtained in a trial of Ad26.COV2.S vaccine versus placebo. The receptor set was obtained from a person aged 18-65 years who received the Ad26.COV2.S COVID-19 vaccine or a placebo.

The chain joins TRBV27 to TRBJ2-3, with D possibly matching TRBD2 (5 bases). This CDR3 has 15 residues. The germline V gene encodes CDR1 MNHEY and CDR2 SMNVEV (reference sequence). V was shortened by 2 bases and J by 4 bases, with 13 bases between the two germline ends. The CDR3, as DNA: TGTGCCAGCAGTTTAATTAAGGGAGCAGCAGATACGCAGTATTTT. Its translation is CASSLIKGAADTQYF.

The gene calls are TRBV18 and TRBJ1-6; TRBD1 agrees at 8 bases. CDR1 is KGHSH and CDR2 is LQKENI in the germline V gene. With 4 bases clipped from V and 0 bases from J, the junction kept 8 bases outside the gene matches. This CDR3 is built from 18 residues. The CDR3 DNA reads as TGTGCCAGCTCACACGGGACAGGCCTGAGCTCCTATAATTCACCCCTCCACTTT. Translating it yields CASSHGTGLSSYNSPLHF.

The chain links TRBV7-2 to TRBJ1-5; D unresolved. Trimming took off 5 bases at V and 5 bases at J, with 7 bases between the two ends. The germline V gene encodes CDR1 SGHTA and CDR2 FQGNSA. CDR3 length equals 12 residues. CDR3 in amino acids: CASSDIHQPQHF. The CDR3 coding sequence is TGTGCCAGCAGCGATATCCATCAGCCCCAGCATTTT.

This clone appeared a single time. V and J are TRBV6-5 and TRBJ2-7; 9 bases map to TRBD1. Germline values: CDR1 MNHEY, CDR2 SVGAGI. CDR3 length equals 14 residues. V gave up 6 bases and J gave up 1 base; unmatched junction bases: 4. The CDR3 loop is CASRSGTGSYEQYF. The DNA for the CDR3 is TGTGCCAGCAGGTCCGGGACAGGGTCCTACGAGCAGTACTTC.

The J gene is TRBJ2-7, the V gene TRBV5-1; tentative D call: TRBD1 (6 bases). Germline loops: CDR1 SGHRS, CDR2 YFSETQ. The CDR3 has 14 amino acids. The germline V and J ends were trimmed by 0 bases and 3 bases, with 10 bases remaining between them. CDR3 protein: CASSLGGQVYEQYF. CDR3 DNA: TGCGCCAGCAGCTTGGGGGGGCAAGTCTACGAGCAGTACTTC.

V usage is TRBV7-9 and J usage is TRBJ1-6, with D maybe TRBD1 (6 bases). The germline gives CDR1 SEHNR, CDR2 FQNEAQ (reference sequence). V dropped 5 bases and J dropped 3 bases, with 14 bases sitting between them. The CDR3 totals 16 residues. The CDR3 region has the DNA TGTGCCAGCAGCAAAACAGGGTCAGGCTATAATTCACCCCTCCACTTT. Translation gives CASSKTGSGYNSPLHF.

This rearrangement joins TRBV9 to TRBJ1-3, with D unclear. This CDR3 region has 13 residues. Trimming cost V 4 bases and J 5 bases, with 10 bases left between them. Germline V gene data show CDR1 as SGDLS and CDR2 as YYNGEE. In DNA, the CDR3 is TGTGCCAGCAGCCTGAGCCCGAGAAACACCATATATTTT. Translated: CASSLSPRNTIYF. Full variable domain (outside the CDR3, taken from reference TRBV9 and TRBJ1-3): DSGVTQTPKHLITATGQRVTLRCSPRSGDLSVYWYQQSLDQGLQFLIQYYNGEERAKGNILERFSAQQFPDLHSELNLSSLELGDSALYFCASSLSPRNTIYFGEGSWLTVV.

This chain links TRBV19 with TRBJ1-5, with TRBD1 identical over 7 bases. CDR3 length equals 15 residues. CDR1 and CDR2 (germline): LNHDA, SQIVND (reference sequence). With V trimmed by 3 bases and J by 2 bases, 4 bases remained unmatched. DNA for the CDR3: TGTGCCAGTAGTATGGACAGGACTCGCAATCAGCCCCAGCATTTT. Its protein product is CASSMDRTRNQPQHF. The full variable domain, with the rest looked up from reference TRBV19 and TRBJ1-5, is DGGITQSPKYLFRKEGQNVTLSCEQNLNHDAMYWYRQDPGQGLRLIYYSQIVNDFQKGDIAEGYSVSREKKESFPLTVTSAQKNPTAFYLCASSMDRTRNQPQHFGDGTRLSIL.

The count of this clone is one. Here the CDR3 DNA reads TGTGCCAGCAGCTTGGAATGGACCAACTATGGCTACACCTTC. It codes for CASSLEWTNYGYTF. The chain is built from TRBV5-4 and TRBJ1-2; D is undetermined. The CDR3 is 14 residues long. The ends were cut back, 0 bases at V and 2 bases at J, with 8 bases in the middle. From germline, CDR1 is SGHNT and CDR2 YYREEE (reference sequence).

The gene calls are TRBV27 and TRBJ1-1; possibly TRBD1 for D (6 bases). V was clipped by 2 bases and J by 4 bases, with 11 bases between them. This CDR3 has 14 residues. Germline CDR1 and CDR2: MNHEY and SMNVEV (reference sequence). The DNA for the CDR3 is TGTGCCAGCAGTTTAGTGGGGGGGCTCACTGAAGCTTTCTTT. It yields the protein CASSLVGGLTEAFF.

This rearrangement joins TRBV19 to TRBJ2-5, with a tentative D call TRBD2 (6 bases). The CDR3 is 13 amino acids. V lost 6 bases to trimming and J lost 1 base, with 9 bases between them. CDR1 is LNHDA, CDR2 SQIVND, per germline (reference sequence). The CDR3: CASSLAFQETQYF. The CDR3 DNA reads as TGTGCCAGTAGCCTAGCGTTCCAAGAGACCCAGTACTTC. Full variable domain (remainder filled in from reference TRBV19 and TRBJ2-5): DGGITQSPKYLFRKEGQNVTLSCEQNLNHDAMYWYRQDPGQGLRLIYYSQIVNDFQKGDIAEGYSVSREKKESFPLTVTSAQKNPTAFYLCASSLAFQETQYFGPGTRLLVL.

This clone occurred once. The chain is built from TRBV6-6 and TRBJ2-5; maybe TRBD1 (5 bases). CDR1 and CDR2 from the germline V gene are MNHNY and SVGAGI (reference sequence). The CDR3 covers 12 residues. Trimming took off 9 bases at V and 3 bases at J, with 11 bases between the two ends. This chain's CDR3 is CASSRREETQYF. Written as DNA, the CDR3 is TGTGCCAGTAGCCGCAGGGAAGAGACCCAGTACTTC.

A remark on this clone: The same CDR3 also results from other DNA sequences found in this sample. The genes are TRBV7-3 and TRBJ1-1; perhaps TRBD1 as D (5 bases). Germline V gives CDR1 SGHTA, CDR2 FQGTGA. The CDR3 consists of 13 residues. V lost 3 bases, J lost 1 base, and 6 bases lay in between. The CDR3 DNA is TGTGCCAGCAGCTTGCAGGGGAACACTGAAGCTTTCTTT. Protein sequence: CASSLQGNTEAFF.

The chain has TRBV19 and TRBJ1-2; D not resolved. Trimming shortened V by 4 bases and J by 4 bases, and 10 bases separated the two germline ends. Germline CDR1 LNHDA, CDR2 SQIVND (reference sequence). The CDR3 is made up of 13 amino acids. Written as DNA, the CDR3 is TGTGCCAGTAGTACCTCGGCCCTCTATGGCTACACCTTC. This sequence encodes CASSTSALYGYTF.

The chain combines TRBV19 with TRBJ2-3; 9 nucleotides line up with TRBD2. This CDR3 comprises 16 residues. CDR1 is LNHDA, CDR2 SQIVND, per germline (reference sequence). Trimming removed 6 bases from V and 4 bases from J; junction bases left unmatched: 11. CDR3: CASRTGGGRAADTQYF. The CDR3 DNA reads TGTGCCAGTAGGACCGGGGGCGGGAGGGCCGCAGATACGCAGTATTTT. Full variable domain (outside the CDR3, taken from reference TRBV19 and TRBJ2-3): DGGITQSPKYLFRKEGQNVTLSCEQNLNHDAMYWYRQDPGQGLRLIYYSQIVNDFQKGDIAEGYSVSREKKESFPLTVTSAQKNPTAFYLCASRTGGGRAADTQYFGPGTRLTVL.

The rearrangement joins TRBV27 to TRBJ2-1; D might be TRBD1 or TRBD2, each matching 5 bases. V was cut by 1 base and J by 6 bases, with 7 bases left in between. This CDR3 has 13 residues. CDR1 is MNHEY and CDR2 is SMNVEV in the germline V gene (reference sequence). The CDR3 DNA reads TGTGCCAGCAGTTTATGGGACGCCAATGAGCAGTTCTTC. As protein: CASSLWDANEQFF.

V gene TRBV4-2 combines with J gene TRBJ2-1; tentative D call: TRBD1 (6 bases). Germline V gene data show CDR1 as LGHNA and CDR2 as YNFKEQ. The ends were cut back, 0 bases at V and 0 bases at J, with 15 bases in the middle. This CDR3 comprises 18 residues. CDR3 sequence: CASSQDGTRGSSYNEQFF. The CDR3 coding sequence is TGTGCCAGCAGCCAAGATGGAACGAGGGGGAGCTCCTACAATGAGCAGTTCTTC.

The DNA of the CDR3 is TGTGCCAGCAGCCCGAATCTAGCGGGAGCCCGCTACGAGCAGTACTTC. Protein product: CASSPNLAGARYEQYF. V gene TRBV14 combines with J gene TRBJ2-7; 10 positions match TRBD2. V lost 4 bases and J lost 3; bases outside the gene matches: 9. CDR3 size: 16 residues. Germline values: CDR1 SGHDN, CDR2 FVKESK.

The chain has TRBV5-4 and TRBJ2-5; no clear D gene. V was shortened by 5 bases and J by 5 bases, with 13 bases between the two germline ends. The CDR3 is 13 amino acids. Per germline, CDR1 SGHNT and CDR2 YYREEE (reference sequence). CDR3 in DNA: TGTGCCAGCAGGGGAAGGGTTCAGGAGACCCAGTACTTC. Encoded protein: CASRGRVQETQYF.